This TCR beta chain appears in the sequencing data of a study of early T cells in non-severe SARS-CoV-2 infection. This CDR3 is 16 amino acids long. With 4 bases clipped from V and 5 bases from J, the junction kept 10 bases outside the gene matches. This clonotype was detected ten times or more. TCRdb passed the 5' RACE reads through MiXCR, listing each CDR3 protein once. Of about 40,000 distinct CDR3 sequences listed, more than 4.5% are singletons. This sequence originates from an adult who was a healthcare worker with PCR-confirmed SARS-CoV-2 infection or an uninfected control (not recorded which). The J gene is TRBJ1-1, the V gene TRBV12-3 or TRBV12-4; 10 positions agree with TRBD1. The sequences come from whole blood, collected at baseline. The CDR3 here is CASSSGADRGRTEAFF. The CDR3 DNA reads as TGTGCCAGCAGTTCCGGCGCAGACAGGGGGCGGACTGAAGCTTTCTTT.